This record covers a single T cell receptor beta chain. Antigen: not known. The V gene lost 6 bases and the J gene lost 0 bases, with 11 bases spanning the gap. CDR1 SQVTM and CDR2 ANQGSEA come from the germline V gene. The CDR3 length is 13 residues. The data originate from a study of CD8 T cell repertoires and HIV-1 epitope variants. Sequencing of TCR beta CDR3 used immunoSEQ survey depth. Clones were sequenced by immunoSEQ multiplex PCR, and TCRdb holds only the in-frame ones, with some missing. The sample lists approximately 2,800 clones, about two thirds occurring once. General study results and limits: No clonotypes responded to the TAALDMSHF plasma variant; a few recognized KF9, one HW9.

The sequenced material came from cultured CD8+ T cells derived from PBMCs. This receptor was taken from a male donor with HIV. V gene TRBV29-1 combines with J gene TRBJ2-5; D gene uncertain. CDR3 region: CSVRSPYQETQYF. The DNA of the CDR3 is TGCAGCGTGAGGTCCCCGTACCAAGAGACCCAGTACTTC.